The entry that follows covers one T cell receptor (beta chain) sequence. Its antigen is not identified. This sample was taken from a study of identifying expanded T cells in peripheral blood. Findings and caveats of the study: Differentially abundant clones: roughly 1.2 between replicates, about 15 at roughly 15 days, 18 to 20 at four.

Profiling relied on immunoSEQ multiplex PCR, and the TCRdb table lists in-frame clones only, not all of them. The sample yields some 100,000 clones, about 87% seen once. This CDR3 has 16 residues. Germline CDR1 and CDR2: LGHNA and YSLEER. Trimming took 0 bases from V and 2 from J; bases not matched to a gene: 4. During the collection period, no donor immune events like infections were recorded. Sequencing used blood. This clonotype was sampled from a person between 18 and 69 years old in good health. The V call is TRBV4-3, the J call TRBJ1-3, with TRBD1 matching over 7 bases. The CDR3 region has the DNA TGCGCCAGCAGCCAAGATCCCCAGGGGGCTGGAAACACCATATATTTT. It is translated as CASSQDPQGAGNTIYF.